The 17 T cell receptor beta chains in this list originate from one sample, sequenced in a study of T cells in Graves' hyperthyroidism and ophthalmopathy. Amplified TCR beta CDR3 regions derived from RNA transcripts. In the first-round RT-PCR of the TCR CDR3, the HTBI primer set was used. One entry per CDR3 protein results from TCRdb running MiXCR on the multiplex PCR reads. In the table there are fewer than 250,000 distinct CDR3 sequences, roughly 15% of which are singletons. The material sequenced was blood. The receptors were sampled from a woman aged 18-29 years with Graves' ophthalmopathy.

This clonotype occurred many times. The chain employs TRBV3-1 and TRBJ2-2; D ambiguous. The CDR3 runs 17 residues. Germline V gene data show CDR1 as LGHDT and CDR2 as YNNKEL (reference sequence). Trimming pared 1 base from V and 6 bases from J, leaving 18 bases between. The CDR3 DNA is TGTGCCAGCAGCCAAGTCTTCCTTGTCCAATCGGCCGGGGAGCTGTTTTTT. Its translation: CASSQVFLVQSAGELFF.

The genes are TRBV12-3 or TRBV12-4 and TRBJ2-3; D unclear. The CDR3 length is 15 residues. V was shortened by 3 bases and J by 2 bases, with 12 bases between the two germline ends. Here the CDR3 DNA reads TGTGCCAGCAGTTTTTGGCGGCGACCCACAGATACGCAGTATTTT. Its protein product is CASSFWRRPTDTQYF.

In this sample, this clonotype turned up many times. The chain links TRBV28 to TRBJ1-1, with a tentative D call TRBD1 (5 bases). Trimming removed 9 bases at V and 10 bases at J, with 18 bases between. CDR3 size: 12 residues. Germline CDR1 and CDR2: MDHEN and SYDVKM. The CDR3 DNA sequence: TGTGCCAGTCGTTTGAGAGGGGCAAGAGCTTTCTTT. Translated: CASRLRGARAFF.

This clonotype occurred many times. The chain recombines TRBV27 with TRBJ2-7; TRBD2 matches at 9 bases. With 0 bases clipped from V and 4 bases from J, the junction kept 7 bases outside the gene matches. CDR1 is MNHEY, CDR2 SMNVEV, per germline (reference sequence). The CDR3 spans 16 residues. The CDR3 nucleotides read TGTGCCAGCAGTTTATCCGCTAGCGGGGCTGTTTACGAGCAGTACTTC. It yields the protein CASSLSASGAVYEQYF.

The table lists this clonotype with many counts. V usage is TRBV3-1 and J usage is TRBJ2-7, with TRBD2 identical over 7 bases. J lost 2 bases, V lost 8 bases, and 3 bases had no gene match. Per the germline V gene, CDR1 is LGHDT and CDR2 is YNNKEL (reference sequence). CDR3 size: 12 residues. CDR3 nucleotide sequence: TGTGCCAGCCGAAGCGGGGCCTACGAGCAGTACTTC. It specifies CASRSGAYEQYF.

This clonotype has ten or more counts. The chain joins TRBV11-1 to TRBJ2-3, with D maybe TRBD1 (6 bases). CDR1 SGHAT and CDR2 FQDESV come from the germline V gene (reference sequence). The CDR3 loop spans 17 amino acids. Trimming left V 3 bases short and J 0 bases short, with 16 bases between. In nucleotides, the CDR3 is TGTGCCAGCAGCTTCTATAGGGACACTTCTAGCACAGATACGCAGTATTTT. It translates to CASSFYRDTSSTDTQYF.

This clonotype has a count of ten or more. This sequence joins TRBV2 and TRBJ1-1; the D is unclear. CDR1 is SNHLY and CDR2 is FYNNEI in the germline V gene. V was pared by 5 bases and J by 4 bases, with 11 bases between. This CDR3 spans 13 amino acids. The CDR3 DNA reads TGTGCCAGCAGTCCTGGGATCGGCACTGAAGCTTTCTTT. It codes for CASSPGIGTEAFF.

This clonotype was found a few times. The chain carries TRBV20-1 and TRBJ2-1, with TRBD2 matching over 13 bases. V dropped 0 bases and J dropped 1; count of bases not matched to a gene: 9. Germline assignment: CDR1 DFQATT and CDR2 SNEGSKA (reference sequence). The CDR3 is 19 residues long. The CDR3 reads CSARDDTSGRAGSYNEQFF. The CDR3 DNA follows: TGCAGTGCTAGAGACGATACTAGCGGGAGGGCCGGGTCCTACAATGAGCAGTTCTTC.

This clonotype was seen ten or more times. V gene TRBV28 combines with J gene TRBJ1-1, with 8 bases aligning to TRBD1. J was trimmed by 5 bases and V by 4 bases; bases with no gene match: 3. CDR1 is MDHEN and CDR2 is SYDVKM in the germline V gene. This CDR3 region has 13 residues. CDR3 sequence: CASSSRGRTEAFF. DNA of the CDR3: TGTGCCAGCAGTTCCAGGGGGCGAACTGAAGCTTTCTTT.

In this sample, this clonotype turned up many times. The chain recombines TRBV18 with TRBJ2-7; TRBD2 aligns across 10 bases. CDR1 and CDR2 (germline): KGHSH, LQKENI. With V trimmed by 3 bases and J by 1 base, 12 bases remained unmatched. This CDR3 spans 18 amino acids. CDR3: CASSPVSWTSGISYEQYF. The CDR3 bases are TGTGCCAGCTCACCCGTTTCTTGGACTAGCGGTATTTCCTACGAGCAGTACTTC.

This clonotype came up many times. J is TRBJ1-2 and V is TRBV12-3 or TRBV12-4; tentatively, D is TRBD1 (6 bases). CDR3 size: 13 residues. V lost 5 bases, J lost 3 bases, and 10 bases lay in between. The CDR3 bases are TGTGCCAGCAGTCGACAGGCCGACTATGGCTACACCTTC. This sequence encodes CASSRQADYGYTF.

The table lists this clonotype with many counts. V gene TRBV28 combines with J gene TRBJ2-5; 11 nucleotides match TRBD2. The CDR3 length is 15 residues. The germline V gene encodes CDR1 MDHEN and CDR2 SYDVKM. Trimming cost V 5 bases and J 0 bases; bases outside gene matches: 2. The DNA of the CDR3 is TGTGCCAGCAGTGAGGGACTAGCGGACCAAGAGACCCAGTACTTC. The encoded protein is CASSEGLADQETQYF.

As regards this clonotype: A much more abundant neighbour one base away suggests this may be a read error. V gene TRBV29-1 combines with J gene TRBJ2-7, with a possible D match to TRBD2 (5 bases). Germline-derived CDR1 and CDR2 are SQVTM and ANQGSEA. This CDR3 has 11 amino acids. Trimming shortened V by 7 bases and J by 4 bases, and 11 bases separated the two germline ends. The CDR3 here is CSAERGYEQYF. The DNA for the CDR3 is TGCAGCGCAGAACGGGGTTACGAGCAGTACTTC.

This clonotype was seen many times. The rearrangement links TRBV27 to TRBJ1-6, with D unresolved. The germline V gene encodes CDR1 MNHEY and CDR2 SMNVEV (reference sequence). Between the trimmed V and J ends, which lost 3 bases and 9 bases, there was a span of 21 bases. The CDR3 spans 17 residues. Written as DNA, the CDR3 is TGTGCCAGCAGTTTCACGTACTCCTCCTTAGGTGGTTCACCCCTCCACTTT. Translated, it gives CASSFTYSSLGGSPLHF.

Remarks on this clonotype: A much larger clone lies one base from this, so it may be a read error. V and J are TRBV27 and TRBJ1-2, with no clear D. CDR1 and CDR2 from the germline V gene are MNHEY and SMNVEV (reference sequence). This CDR3 has 13 residues. The CDR3 DNA is TGTGCCAGCAGTTTGAAGATTAACTATGGCTACATCTTC. Its protein is CASSLKINYGYIF.

J is TRBJ2-1 and V is TRBV28; TRBD2 matches at 15 bases. Germline V gives CDR1 MDHEN, CDR2 SYDVKM. V dropped 7 bases and J dropped 4; count of bases not matched to a gene: 14. There are 19 residues in the CDR3. CDR3 region: CASNPTVRTSGGDYNEQFF. The CDR3 DNA sequence: TGTGCCAGCAACCCAACGGTGAGGACTAGCGGGGGGGATTACAATGAGCAGTTCTTC.

This clonotype was found many times. The rearrangement joins TRBV6-1 to TRBJ1-4, with D possibly TRBD1 on 5 matching bases. Between the trimmed V and J ends, which lost 5 bases and 4 bases, there was a span of 8 bases. The CDR3 is 13 residues long. Germline V lookup: CDR1 MNHNS, CDR2 SASEGT. The DNA of the CDR3 is TGTGCCAGCAGTCCAGGGTATAATGAAAAACTGTTTTTT. Protein product: CASSPGYNEKLFF.